This T cell receptor beta chain was sequenced during a study of radiotherapy plus CTLA-4 blockade in lung cancer. Study-wide context: Around 19% of patients responded objectively, and 31% achieved disease control. General study results and limits: In blood, tumor-derived TCR clones expanded after radiotherapy plus ipilimumab.

Data came from immunoSEQ multiplex PCR; TCRdb stores just in-frame clones and leaves some out. The data hold roughly 97,000 clones, with under 85% observed a single time. About this clone: The antigen remains undetermined.

Germline CDR1 is SGDLS and CDR2 is YYNGEE. V lost 6 bases and J 1 base, leaving 12 bases between the germline ends. The CDR3 sequence is 14 residues long. This TCR was recovered from a human donor with non-small cell lung cancer who had a partial response to radiotherapy plus ipilimumab. Some clones in this sample may be carry-over from other donors' samples. Sample: peripheral blood, taken from a patient treated with radiotherapy plus ipilimumab. This chain joins TRBV9 and TRBJ2-3; D possibly corresponds to TRBD2 (5 bases). CDR3 sequence reads: CASNKGVGTDTQYF. The CDR3 coding sequence is TGTGCCAGCAATAAGGGAGTGGGCACAGATACGCAGTATTTT.